The clone carrying this TCR beta chain was counted between two and nine times. What it binds is unknown. This sample was included in a study of T cells after yellow fever vaccination. Study as a whole: Fractions containing few cells were prepared with SMART-Seq v4 Ultra Low Input. Regarding the study as a whole: Subsequent to the booster, the majority of primary-vaccination clones reappeared (less than 97% CD4, around 85% CD8). High-abundance clonotypes from the bulk population could contaminate FACS-sorted repertoires.

Looked up from germline, CDR1 is MNHEY and CDR2 is SMNVEV (reference sequence). The CDR3 has 15 residues. V was clipped by 4 bases and J by 2 bases; unmatched bases: 5. TCRdb processed the 5' RACE reads anew with MiXCR; each CDR3 protein has one entry. The sample lists fewer than 450,000 distinct CDR3 sequences; around 4.1% were seen once. This TCR derives from a man aged 18 to 30 who received the YFV17D yellow fever vaccine. Specimen: PBMCs, collected 5 days after the yellow fever booster vaccination. The chain carries TRBV27 and TRBJ2-5; 9 bases match TRBD2. CDR3: CASSSLAGRQETQYF. The CDR3 nucleotides read TGTGCCAGCAGTTCCCTAGCGGGGAGGCAAGAGACCCAGTACTTC.